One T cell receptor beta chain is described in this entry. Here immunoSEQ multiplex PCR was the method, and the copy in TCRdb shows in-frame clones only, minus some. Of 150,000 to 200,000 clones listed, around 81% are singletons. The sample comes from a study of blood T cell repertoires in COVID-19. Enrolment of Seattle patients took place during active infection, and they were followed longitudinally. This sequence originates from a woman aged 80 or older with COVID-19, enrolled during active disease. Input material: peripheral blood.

CDR3 in DNA: TGTGCCAGCAGTGCCTTAGGGGACAGGGGACGGTATGAGCAGTTCTTC. Translated: CASSALGDRGRYEQFF. The chain links TRBV2 to TRBJ2-1, with TRBD1 matching over 10 bases. The CDR3 covers 16 residues. Germline lookup yields CDR1 SNHLY and CDR2 FYNNEI. Unmatched junction bases numbered 11, after V lost 4 bases and J lost 8 bases.